The clone carrying this TCR beta chain has more than one count but fewer than ten. V was pared by 0 bases and J by 0 bases, with 3 bases between. The CDR3 has 13 residues. CDR1 and CDR2 from the germline V gene are SEHNR and FQNEAQ (reference sequence). The data were obtained in a study of graft-versus-host responses after intestinal transplantation. Only in-frame clones appear in the TCRdb table, and some are missing; sequencing was by immunoSEQ multiplex PCR. This table has approximately 40,000 clones, 91% appearing once. This receptor was taken from a human patient who received an intestinal transplant, so some T cells may come from the graft donor. The V gene is TRBV7-9, the J gene TRBJ2-7; no reliable D call. Specimen: PBMCs, collected approximately 310 days after intestinal transplant. The CDR3 loop reads CASSLAVSYEQYF. CDR3 DNA sequence: TGTGCCAGCAGCTTAGCGGTCTCCTACGAGCAGTACTTC.